A single sample gave rise to the 30 T cell receptor beta chains below, sequenced in a study of blood T cell repertoires in COVID-19. Libraries were prepared by immunoSEQ multiplex PCR; TCRdb keeps only in-frame clonotypes and omits some of them. Among around 140,000 clones, roughly 88% were seen once, and the ten largest hold about 10%. Sequencing was performed on peripheral blood. The receptors shown here come from a man aged 60 to 69 with active or convalescent COVID-19.

The chain combines TRBV12-3 or TRBV12-4 with TRBJ1-2; 7 bases are a match to TRBD1. Germline trimming cut 5 bases from V and 3 bases from J; bases unmatched to any gene: 3. The CDR3 runs 13 residues. The CDR3 sequence is CASSRGQDYGYTF. CDR3 coding DNA: TGTGCCAGCAGTCGTGGACAGGACTATGGCTACACCTTC.

This rearrangement joins TRBV18 to TRBJ2-7; possible D gene TRBD1, 6 bases. The CDR3 spans 14 residues. V was shortened by 3 bases and J by 4 bases, with 13 bases between the two germline ends. Germline V CDR1 and CDR2: KGHSH, LQKENI. The CDR3 DNA reads as TGTGCCAGCTCACCGCGGACAGACCAGTACGAGCAGTACTTC. Translated: CASSPRTDQYEQYF.

This clone showed up just a few times. The rearrangement joins TRBV2 to TRBJ1-4; D is uncertain. The germline gives CDR1 SNHLY, CDR2 FYNNEI. Between the trimmed V and J ends, which lost 3 bases and 4 bases, there was a span of 15 bases. CDR3 size: 16 residues. The CDR3 protein is CASSDGKSGVNEKLFF. CDR3 bases: TGTGCCAGCAGTGATGGGAAAAGCGGCGTTAATGAAAAACTGTTTTTT. Combining the CDR3 with reference TRBV2 and TRBJ1-4 gives the whole variable domain EPEVTQTPSHQVTQMGQEVILRCVPISNHLYFYWYRQILGQKVEFLVSFYNNEISEKSEIFDDQFSVERPDGSNFTLKIRSTKLEDSAMYFCASSDGKSGVNEKLFFGSGTQLSVL.

The V and J genes are TRBV2 and TRBJ2-5; D may be TRBD2 (6 bases). Germline CDR1 SNHLY, CDR2 FYNNEI. The ends were cut back, 1 base at V and 7 bases at J, with 13 bases in the middle. The CDR3 totals 14 residues. CDR3 residues: CASSEGAGSATQYF. CDR3 nucleotide sequence: TGTGCCAGCAGTGAAGGTGCGGGGTCGGCGACCCAGTACTTC.

Of note for this clone: A much larger clone differs by one base, so this may be a read error. The chain recombines TRBV11-2 with TRBJ1-2; the D gene is possibly TRBD1 (6 bases). Trimming removed 5 bases at V and 2 bases at J, with 9 bases between. This CDR3 has 13 amino acids. Germline CDR1 and CDR2: SGHAT and FQNNGV. The CDR3 loop reads CASSRDRNYGYTF. In nucleotides, the CDR3 is TGTGCCAGCAGCCGTGACAGGAACTATGGCTACACCTTC.

This clone was detected a few times. Written as DNA, the CDR3 is TGTGCCAGCAGTTATAGACAGGGGGATGAAAAACTGTTTTTT. Translation: CASSYRQGDEKLFF. This chain joins TRBV11-3 and TRBJ1-4; 9 bases map to TRBD1. The germline gives CDR1 SGHNT, CDR2 YENEEA. With V trimmed by 6 bases and J by 6 bases, 5 bases remained unmatched. This CDR3 is 14 amino acids long.

The CDR3 sequence is CASTINMNTEAFF. The CDR3, as DNA: TGTGCCAGCACCATTAACATGAACACTGAAGCTTTCTTT. The rearrangement links TRBV28 to TRBJ1-1; D ambiguous. Between the trimmed V and J ends, which lost 7 bases and 0 bases, there was a span of 9 bases. This CDR3 has 13 residues. Per germline, CDR1 MDHEN and CDR2 SYDVKM.

Here the CDR3 reads CASSIEGQGNEKLFF. The CDR3, as DNA: TGTGCCAGCAGTATCGAAGGACAGGGTAATGAAAAACTGTTTTTT. V gene TRBV6-6 combines with J gene TRBJ1-4; 8 bases agree with TRBD1. Trimming took 5 bases from V and 4 from J; bases not matched to a gene: 6. Germline CDR1 is MNHNY and CDR2 is SVGAGI (reference sequence). The CDR3 runs to 15 residues.

The V and J genes are TRBV5-1 and TRBJ1-2; D possibly corresponds to TRBD1 (5 bases). Between the trimmed V and J ends, which lost 5 bases and 4 bases, there was a span of 12 bases. The CDR3 loop spans 13 amino acids. Germline-derived CDR1 and CDR2 are SGHRS and YFSETQ. CDR3 sequence: CASSSGGSYGYTF. The CDR3 DNA sequence: TGCGCCAGCAGTTCCGGGGGAAGCTATGGCTACACCTTC.

The chain joins TRBV7-8 to TRBJ1-5, with TRBD1 matching over 7 bases. The CDR3 runs to 16 residues. Germline CDR1 is SGHVS and CDR2 is FQNEAQ. J gave up 0 bases and V 5 bases, and 7 bases lay outside the gene matches. This chain's CDR3 is CASSHSRGVSNQPQHF. DNA of the CDR3: TGTGCCAGCAGCCACAGCAGGGGGGTTAGCAATCAGCCCCAGCATTTT. The entire variable domain, with the rest obtained from reference TRBV7-8 and TRBJ1-5, is as follows: GAGVSQSPRYKVAKRGQDVALRCDPISGHVSLFWYQQALGQGPEFLTYFQNEAQLDKSGLPSDRFFAERPEGSVSTLKIQRTQQEDSAVYLCASSHSRGVSNQPQHFGDGTRLSIL.

The chain recombines TRBV6-2 or TRBV6-3 with TRBJ2-7; 15 nucleotides match TRBD2. CDR1 is MNHEY and CDR2 is SVGEGT in the germline V gene. The CDR3 runs 16 residues. Germline trimming cut 0 bases from V and 6 bases from J; bases unmatched to any gene: 3. The CDR3 DNA reads TGTGCCAGCAGTTACTCGGGACTAGCGGGGGGCGGCGAGCAGTACTTC. It codes for CASSYSGLAGGGEQYF.

This chain uses TRBV19 with TRBJ1-1, with TRBD1 matching 8 bases. The ends lost 3 bases at V and 1 base at J; junction bases unmatched: 7. Germline V gives CDR1 LNHDA, CDR2 SQIVND (reference sequence). This CDR3 region has 16 residues. DNA for the CDR3: TGTGCCAGTAGTATTTTTTCAGGGGGCGCGAACACTGAAGCTTTCTTT. It is translated as CASSIFSGGANTEAFF.

This CDR3 is CASSLARDRGLNYGYTF. The CDR3 coding sequence is TGTGCCAGCAGCTTAGCGCGCGACAGGGGGCTGAACTATGGCTACACCTTC. This chain joins TRBV7-2 and TRBJ1-2; 10 positions agree with TRBD1. This CDR3 comprises 17 residues. J was trimmed by 2 bases and V by 0 bases; bases with no gene match: 6. Germline CDR1 and CDR2: SGHTA and FQGNSA.

This chain links TRBV6-5 with TRBJ1-5; D ambiguous. Germline loops: CDR1 MNHEY, CDR2 SVGAGI. This CDR3 comprises 14 residues. With 6 bases removed from V and 3 bases from J, the gap between germline ends came to 12 bases. CDR3 residues: CASRLGGFNQPQHF. CDR3 sequence (DNA): TGTGCCAGCAGACTCGGCGGGTTCAATCAGCCCCAGCATTTT.

This clone occurred once. The chain joins TRBV6-5 to TRBJ1-5, with D possibly being TRBD1 (6 bases). The V and J ends lost 9 bases and 2 bases respectively, with 14 bases between them. There are 14 residues in the CDR3. Germline values: CDR1 MNHEY, CDR2 SVGAGI. Written as DNA, the CDR3 is TGTGCCAGTAAACAGGGAATTGGCAATCAGCCCCAGCATTTT. It yields the protein CASKQGIGNQPQHF.

This clone was picked up one time. The gene calls are TRBV29-1 and TRBJ1-2; D gene uncertain. Trimming removed 7 bases at V and 7 bases at J, with 16 bases between. Germline V gene data show CDR1 as SQVTM and CDR2 as ANQGSEA. The CDR3 totals 12 residues. This chain's CDR3 is CSDVWRAAGYTF. The CDR3 bases are TGCAGCGATGTCTGGAGGGCGGCTGGCTACACCTTC.

V usage is TRBV5-1 and J usage is TRBJ2-5; TRBD1 matches at 11 bases. V gave up 3 bases and J gave up 9 bases; unmatched junction bases: 7. The CDR3 length is 14 residues. CDR1 is SGHRS, CDR2 YFSETQ, per germline. DNA of the CDR3: TGCGCCAGCAGCTCTACCGGGACAGGGGGGCCCCAGTACTTC. Protein sequence: CASSSTGTGGPQYF.

The chain couples TRBV5-4 to TRBJ2-1, with 10 bases lining up with TRBD2. The germline V gene encodes CDR1 SGHNT and CDR2 YYREEE (reference sequence). Losses at the gene ends were 0 bases for V and 4 bases for J; bases not matched to a gene: 4. The CDR3 is 16 residues long. The CDR3 reads CASSLASGGPYNEQFF. Here the CDR3 DNA reads TGTGCCAGCAGCTTGGCTAGCGGGGGCCCATACAATGAGCAGTTCTTC.

This clone was counted once. The chain links TRBV15 to TRBJ2-6, with 9 positions matching TRBD1. Germline V CDR1 and CDR2: LNHNV, YYDKDF (reference sequence). J lost 1 base, V lost 4 bases, and 2 bases had no gene match. This CDR3 has 16 residues. CDR3: CATSTTGGSGANVLTF. Here the CDR3 DNA reads TGTGCCACCAGCACGACAGGGGGGTCTGGGGCCAACGTCCTGACTTTC.

Remarks on this clone: Different DNA sequences within this sample yield the same CDR3. The rearrangement joins TRBV19 to TRBJ1-1; 7 nucleotides align to TRBD1. The CDR3 is 14 residues long. CDR1 is LNHDA, CDR2 SQIVND, per germline (reference sequence). The trim removed 5 bases at V and 0 bases at J, leaving 3 bases unmatched. Here the CDR3 DNA reads TGTGCCAGTAGTCGACAGGGTATGAACACTGAAGCTTTCTTT. This encodes CASSRQGMNTEAFF. The whole variable domain, filled in from reference TRBV19 and TRBJ1-1, reads DGGITQSPKYLFRKEGQNVTLSCEQNLNHDAMYWYRQDPGQGLRLIYYSQIVNDFQKGDIAEGYSVSREKKESFPLTVTSAQKNPTAFYLCASSRQGMNTEAFFGQGTRLTVV.

CDR3 sequence reads: CASSDELAEAFF. The CDR3 bases are TGTGCCAGCAGTGATGAGCTGGCTGAAGCTTTCTTT. V and J are TRBV2 and TRBJ1-1; no definite D call. The V gene's germline CDR1 is SNHLY and CDR2 FYNNEI. Trimming took 3 bases from V and 6 from J, leaving 8 bases between them. This CDR3 is built from 12 residues.

The chain employs TRBV4-1 and TRBJ1-6, with a tentative D call TRBD1 (5 bases). The CDR3 extends over 14 amino acids. The germline gives CDR1 MGHRA, CDR2 YSYEKL. Trimming removed 0 bases from V and 10 bases from J, with 10 bases in between. Here the CDR3 reads CASSQETRGSPLHF. The CDR3 DNA is TGCGCCAGCAGCCAAGAAACACGGGGGTCACCCCTCCACTTT.

This sequence joins TRBV2 and TRBJ1-1; D perhaps matches TRBD1 (5 bases). The length of the CDR3 is 13 residues. Trimming shortened V by 5 bases and J by 1 base, and 8 bases separated the two germline ends. The germline V gene has CDR1 SNHLY and CDR2 FYNNEI. In DNA form, the CDR3 reads TGTGCCAGCAGTAGGAGGGGGAACACTGAAGCTTTCTTT. Translation gives CASSRRGNTEAFF.

This clone showed up just once. The genes are TRBV6-5 and TRBJ1-2; TRBD1 matches 7 bases. After removal of 6 bases from V and 0 bases from J, the junction contained 4 bases not matched to a gene. The germline gives CDR1 MNHEY, CDR2 SVGAGI. The CDR3 covers 14 residues. This CDR3 reads CASRRQGTNYGYTF. Here the CDR3 DNA reads TGTGCCAGCAGACGACAGGGTACTAACTATGGCTACACCTTC.

This chain connects TRBV9 to TRBJ1-6; D gene ambiguous. V dropped 1 base and J dropped 3 bases, with 5 bases sitting between them. CDR1 and CDR2 (germline): SGDLS, YYNGEE. The CDR3 runs 14 residues. In nucleotides, the CDR3 is TGTGCCAGCAGCGTACGACACTATAATTCACCCCTCCACTTT. Amino acids: CASSVRHYNSPLHF.

For this clone: This sample also contains other DNA sequences that code for the same CDR3. The chain carries TRBV18 and TRBJ2-3; 11 bases match TRBD2. J gave up 0 bases and V 3 bases, and 2 bases lay outside the gene matches. The CDR3 has 16 amino acids. Germline CDR1 KGHSH, CDR2 LQKENI. The CDR3 spells CASSPGTSGSTDTQYF. CDR3 DNA: TGTGCCAGCTCACCCGGGACTAGCGGAAGCACAGATACGCAGTATTTT.

This sequence joins TRBV9 and TRBJ1-5; D not certain. The V end was cut by 7 bases, the J end by 0 bases, with 8 bases between. The CDR3 extends over 13 amino acids. Germline V gives CDR1 SGDLS, CDR2 YYNGEE. For the CDR3, the DNA is TGTGCCAGCGGAGGATATAGCAATCAGCCCCAGCATTTT. This sequence encodes CASGGYSNQPQHF.

The rearrangement links TRBV7-2 to TRBJ2-7, with D perhaps TRBD1 (5 bases). V dropped 5 bases and J dropped 1 base, with 15 bases sitting between them. This CDR3 is built from 15 residues. The V gene's germline CDR1 is SGHTA and CDR2 FQGNSA. The CDR3 reads CASSGRGTQSYEQYF. The CDR3, as DNA: TGTGCCAGCAGCGGAAGGGGCACACAATCCTACGAGCAGTACTTC.

The V and J genes are TRBV6-4 and TRBJ2-3; 9 bases line up with TRBD1. The CDR3 extends over 14 amino acids. The V gene's germline CDR1 is MRHNA and CDR2 SNTAGT. Unmatched junction bases numbered 4, after V lost 8 bases and J lost 1 base. In nucleotides, the CDR3 is TGTGCCAGCTCACAGGGGGCTGGCACAGATACGCAGTATTTT. This codes for CASSQGAGTDTQYF.

V gene TRBV19 combines with J gene TRBJ2-7; 12 positions match TRBD2. The germline gives CDR1 LNHDA, CDR2 SQIVND (reference sequence). Trimming cost V 3 bases and J 3 bases; bases outside gene matches: 9. The CDR3 has 17 amino acids. CDR3 nucleotides: TGTGCCAGTAGTATGGCGACTAGCGGGGGCAAGAGCTACGAGCAGTACTTC. Its translation is CASSMATSGGKSYEQYF.